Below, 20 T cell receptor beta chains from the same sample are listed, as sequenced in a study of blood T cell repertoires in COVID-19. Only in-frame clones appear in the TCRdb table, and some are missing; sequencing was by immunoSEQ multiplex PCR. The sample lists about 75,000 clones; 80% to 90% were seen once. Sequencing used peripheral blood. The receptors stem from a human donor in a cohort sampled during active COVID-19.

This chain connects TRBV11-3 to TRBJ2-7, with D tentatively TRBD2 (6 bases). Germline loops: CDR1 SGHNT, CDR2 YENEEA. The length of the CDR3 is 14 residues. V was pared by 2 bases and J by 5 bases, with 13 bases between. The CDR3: CASSLWSSEDEQYF. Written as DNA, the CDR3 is TGTGCCAGCAGCTTATGGTCTAGCGAAGACGAGCAGTACTTC.

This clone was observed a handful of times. CDR3 in amino acids: CALRGGSPLHF. Written as DNA, the CDR3 is TGTGCCCTCAGAGGGGGTTCACCCCTCCACTTT. The chain uses TRBV19 and TRBJ1-6, with D perhaps matching TRBD1 (6 bases). The germline CDR1 and CDR2 sequences are LNHDA and SQIVND (reference sequence). Trimming stripped 11 bases from V and 9 bases from J, with 11 bases between. The CDR3 is made up of 11 amino acids.

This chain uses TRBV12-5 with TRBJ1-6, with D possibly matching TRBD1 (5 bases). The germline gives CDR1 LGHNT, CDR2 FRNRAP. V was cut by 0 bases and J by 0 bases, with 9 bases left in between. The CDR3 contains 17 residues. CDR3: CASGLVLTASYNSPLHF. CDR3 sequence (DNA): TGTGCTAGTGGTTTGGTACTGACAGCCTCCTATAATTCACCCCTCCACTTT.

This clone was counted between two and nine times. This CDR3 reads CAISAPRNEEFYGYTF. CDR3 sequence (DNA): TGTGCCATCAGTGCGCCGCGGAACGAGGAATTCTATGGCTACACCTTC. This chain connects TRBV10-3 to TRBJ1-2; D remains unclear. V lost 4 bases and J 4 bases, leaving 19 bases between the germline ends. Looked up from germline, CDR1 is ENHRY and CDR2 is SYGVKD. This CDR3 spans 16 amino acids.

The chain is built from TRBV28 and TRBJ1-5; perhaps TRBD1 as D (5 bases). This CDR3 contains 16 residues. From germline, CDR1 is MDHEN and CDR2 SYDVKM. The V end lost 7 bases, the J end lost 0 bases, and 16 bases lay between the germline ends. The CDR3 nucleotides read TGTGCCAGCACCACCTCAGGAGGGGTTAGCAATCAGCCCCAGCATTTT. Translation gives CASTTSGGVSNQPQHF.

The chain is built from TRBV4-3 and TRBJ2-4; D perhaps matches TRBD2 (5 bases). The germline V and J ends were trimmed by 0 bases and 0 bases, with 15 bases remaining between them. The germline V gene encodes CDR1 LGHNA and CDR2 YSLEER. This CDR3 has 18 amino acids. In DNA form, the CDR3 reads TGCGCCAGCAGCCAAGATCCGGGCGGGTCCCTAGCCAAAAACATTCAGTACTTC. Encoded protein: CASSQDPGGSLAKNIQYF.

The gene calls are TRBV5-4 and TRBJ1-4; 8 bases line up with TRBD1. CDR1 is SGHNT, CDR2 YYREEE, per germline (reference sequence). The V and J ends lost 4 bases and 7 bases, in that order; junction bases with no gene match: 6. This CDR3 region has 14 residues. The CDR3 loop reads CASSQTGTGEKLFF. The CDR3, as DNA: TGTGCCAGCAGCCAGACCGGGACAGGTGAAAAACTGTTTTTT. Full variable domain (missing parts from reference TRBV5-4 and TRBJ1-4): ETGVTQSPTHLIKTRGQQVTLRCSSQSGHNTVSWYQQALGQGPQFIFQYYREEENGRGNFPPRFSGLQFPNYSSELNVNALELDDSALYLCASSQTGTGEKLFFGSGTQLSVL.

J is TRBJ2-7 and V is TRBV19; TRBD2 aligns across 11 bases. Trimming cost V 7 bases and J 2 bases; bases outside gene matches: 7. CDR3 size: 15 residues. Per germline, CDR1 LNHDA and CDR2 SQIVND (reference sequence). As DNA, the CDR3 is TGTGCCAGTACAGACACGACTAGCGGGACCTACGAGCAGTACTTC. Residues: CASTDTTSGTYEQYF. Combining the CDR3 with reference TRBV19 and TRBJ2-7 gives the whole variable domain DGGITQSPKYLFRKEGQNVTLSCEQNLNHDAMYWYRQDPGQGLRLIYYSQIVNDFQKGDIAEGYSVSREKKESFPLTVTSAQKNPTAFYLCASTDTTSGTYEQYFGPGTRLTVT.

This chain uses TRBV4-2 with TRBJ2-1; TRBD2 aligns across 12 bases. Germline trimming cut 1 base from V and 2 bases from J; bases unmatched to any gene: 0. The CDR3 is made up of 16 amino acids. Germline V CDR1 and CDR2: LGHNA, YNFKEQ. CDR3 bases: TGTGCCAGCAGCCAAGGGACTAGCGGGACCTACAATGAGCAGTTCTTC. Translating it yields CASSQGTSGTYNEQFF.

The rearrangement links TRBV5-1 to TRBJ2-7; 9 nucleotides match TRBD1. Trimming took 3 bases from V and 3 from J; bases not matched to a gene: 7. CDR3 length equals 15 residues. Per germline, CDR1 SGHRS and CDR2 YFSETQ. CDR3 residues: CASSSTRTGVYEQYF. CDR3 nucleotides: TGCGCCAGCAGCTCCACACGGACAGGGGTCTACGAGCAGTACTTC.

DNA for the CDR3: TGTGCCAGCAGCCAAGGACAGGGTTGGGGCTATGGCTACACCTTC. As protein: CASSQGQGWGYGYTF. The chain links TRBV14 to TRBJ1-2; 7 bases map to TRBD1. This CDR3 comprises 15 residues. Trimming cost V 1 base and J 4 bases; bases outside gene matches: 6. CDR1 is SGHDN and CDR2 is FVKESK in the germline V gene.

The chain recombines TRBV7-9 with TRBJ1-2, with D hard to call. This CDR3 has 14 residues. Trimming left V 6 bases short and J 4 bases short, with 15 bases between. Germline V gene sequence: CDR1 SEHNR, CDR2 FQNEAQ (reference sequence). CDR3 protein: CASSRSEGIYGYTF. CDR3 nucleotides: TGTGCCAGCAGTCGTTCGGAGGGAATCTATGGCTACACCTTC.

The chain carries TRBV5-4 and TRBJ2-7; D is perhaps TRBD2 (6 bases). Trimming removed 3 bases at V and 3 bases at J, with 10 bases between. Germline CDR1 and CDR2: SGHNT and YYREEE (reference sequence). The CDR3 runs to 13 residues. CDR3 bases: TGTGCCAGCAGCTCGGGGACTGACTACGAGCAGTACTTC. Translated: CASSSGTDYEQYF.

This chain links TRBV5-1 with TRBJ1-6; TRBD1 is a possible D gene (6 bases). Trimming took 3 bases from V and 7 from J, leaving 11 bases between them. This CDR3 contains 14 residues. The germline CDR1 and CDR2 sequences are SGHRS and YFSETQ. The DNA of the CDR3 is TGCGCCAGCAGCTCAACGGACAGAAATTCACCCCTCCACTTT. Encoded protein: CASSSTDRNSPLHF. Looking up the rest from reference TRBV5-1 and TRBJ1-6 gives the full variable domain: KAGVTQTPRYLIKTRGQQVTLSCSPISGHRSVSWYQQTPGQGLQFLFEYFSETQRNKGNFPGRFSGRQFSNSRSEMNVSTLELGDSALYLCASSSTDRNSPLHFGNGTRLTVT.

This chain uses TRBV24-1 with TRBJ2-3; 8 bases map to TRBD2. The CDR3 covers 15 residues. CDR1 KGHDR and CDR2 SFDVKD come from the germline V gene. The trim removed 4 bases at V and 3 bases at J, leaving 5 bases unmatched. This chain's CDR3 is CATSESGGPTDTQYF. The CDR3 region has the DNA TGTGCCACCAGTGAATCGGGGGGGCCGACAGATACGCAGTATTTT.

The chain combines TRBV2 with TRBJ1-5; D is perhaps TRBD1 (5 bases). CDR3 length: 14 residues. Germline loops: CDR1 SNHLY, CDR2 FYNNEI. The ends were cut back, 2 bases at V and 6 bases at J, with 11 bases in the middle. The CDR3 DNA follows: TGTGCCAGCAGTGAAAGACAGATTCGTCAGCCCCAGCATTTT. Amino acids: CASSERQIRQPQHF.

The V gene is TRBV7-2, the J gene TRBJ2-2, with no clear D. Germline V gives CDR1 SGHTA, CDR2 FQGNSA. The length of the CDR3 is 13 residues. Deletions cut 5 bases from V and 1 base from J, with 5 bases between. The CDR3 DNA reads TGTGCCAGCAGCCCGGGGAACACCGGGGAGCTGTTTTTT. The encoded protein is CASSPGNTGELFF.

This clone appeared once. The CDR3 DNA is TGCGCCAGCAGCTTAACAGGGGCTAACTATGGCTACACCTTC. It translates to CASSLTGANYGYTF. V usage is TRBV5-1 and J usage is TRBJ1-2, with TRBD1 identical over 7 bases. Germline V gene lookup returns CDR1 SGHRS and CDR2 YFSETQ. This CDR3 comprises 14 residues. Trimming took 2 bases from V and 0 from J; bases not matched to a gene: 1.

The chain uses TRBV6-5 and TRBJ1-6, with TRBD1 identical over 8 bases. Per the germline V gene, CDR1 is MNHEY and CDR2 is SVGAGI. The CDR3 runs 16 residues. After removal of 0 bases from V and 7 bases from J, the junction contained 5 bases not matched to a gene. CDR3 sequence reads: CASSYSQGAANSPLHF. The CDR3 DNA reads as TGTGCCAGCAGTTACTCCCAGGGGGCCGCCAATTCACCCCTCCACTTT.

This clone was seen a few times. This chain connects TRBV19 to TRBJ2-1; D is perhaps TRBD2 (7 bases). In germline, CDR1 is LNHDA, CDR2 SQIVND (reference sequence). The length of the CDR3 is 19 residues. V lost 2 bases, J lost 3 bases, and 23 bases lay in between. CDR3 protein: CASSISGMGAGVIYNEQFF. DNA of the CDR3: TGTGCCAGTAGTATAAGCGGGATGGGGGCGGGGGTTATCTACAATGAGCAGTTCTTC.